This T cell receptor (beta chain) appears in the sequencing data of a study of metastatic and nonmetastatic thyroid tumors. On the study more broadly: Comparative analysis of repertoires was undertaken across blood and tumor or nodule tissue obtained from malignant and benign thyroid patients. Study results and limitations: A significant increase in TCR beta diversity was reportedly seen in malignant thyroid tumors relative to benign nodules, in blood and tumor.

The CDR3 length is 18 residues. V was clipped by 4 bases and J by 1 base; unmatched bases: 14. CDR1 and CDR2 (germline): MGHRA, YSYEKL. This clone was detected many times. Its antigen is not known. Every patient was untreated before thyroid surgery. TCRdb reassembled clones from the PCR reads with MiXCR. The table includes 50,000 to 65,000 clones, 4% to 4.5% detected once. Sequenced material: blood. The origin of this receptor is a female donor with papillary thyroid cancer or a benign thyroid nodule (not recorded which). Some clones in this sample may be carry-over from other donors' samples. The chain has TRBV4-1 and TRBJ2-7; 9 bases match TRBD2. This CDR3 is CASSPWGLAGRGSYEQYF. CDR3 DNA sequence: TGCGCCAGCAGCCCCTGGGGGCTAGCGGGACGTGGATCCTACGAGCAGTACTTC.